Listed below are T cell receptor beta chains from one sample, sequenced in a study of T cells in Graves' hyperthyroidism and ophthalmopathy. TCRdb reanalysed the multiplex PCR reads using MiXCR and keeps one entry per CDR3 protein. The sample holds 100,000 to 130,000 distinct CDR3 sequences, roughly 15% seen once. The sequenced sample consisted of blood. The receptors were sampled from a woman aged 45-65 years with Graves' hyperthyroidism. Both conserved end residues are part of each CDR3. The D gene is left open where the match is weak. For some rows the clone size is stated as once, few or many, or as a class when expanded; others skip it.

abundance	v_gene	j_gene	d_gene	CDR3aa	CDR3nt
many	TRBV4-2	TRBJ2-1	TRBD2	CASSQETSGSYNEQFF	TGTGCCAGCAGCCAAGAGACTAGCGGGAGCTACAATGAGCAGTTCTTC
many	TRBV20-1	TRBJ2-7	NA	CSVPQSGRVSYEQYF	TGCAGTGTTCCCCAAAGCGGGCGGGTCTCCTACGAGCAGTACTTC
many	TRBV7-9	TRBJ2-1	TRBD2	CASSPLGLAAEQFF	TGTGCCAGCAGCCCCTTGGGACTAGCTGCTGAGCAGTTCTTC
many	TRBV18	TRBJ2-3	NA	CASSTTPAFTDTQYF	TGTGCCAGCTCAACCACCCCGGCGTTCACAGATACGCAGTATTTT
many	TRBV12-3/TRBV12-4	TRBJ1-5	TRBD1	CASSQQGRQPQHF	TGTGCCAGCAGTCAACAGGGGAGGCAGCCCCAGCATTTT
many	TRBV24-1	TRBJ2-2	TRBD1	CATSDVGTGNTGELFF	TGTGCCACCAGTGATGTCGGGACAGGAAACACCGGGGAGCTGTTTTTT
many	TRBV27	TRBJ2-3	TRBD2	CASRPGTSGRYTQYF	TGTGCCAGCAGGCCCGGGACTAGCGGGAGATATACGCAGTATTTT
NA	TRBV7-3	TRBJ2-1	NA	CASSLSGTHYNEQFF	TGTGCCAGCAGCTTATCGGGGACTCACTACAATGAGCAGTTCTTC
many	TRBV11-2	TRBJ2-7	TRBD1	CASSEGTASSYEQYF	TGTGCCAGCAGCGAGGGGACAGCGAGCTCCTACGAGCAGTACTTC
many	TRBV4-1	TRBJ2-1	TRBD2	CASSQVRLAGVLYNEQFF	TGCGCCAGCAGCCAAGTTAGGCTAGCGGGAGTACTTTACAATGAGCAGTTCTTC
few	TRBV13	TRBJ1-1	NA	CASSSTGKMNTEAFF	TGTGCCAGCAGCAGTACAGGCAAGATGAACACTGAAGCTTTCTTT
many	TRBV3-1	TRBJ2-3	NA	CASSDTGDTQYF	TGTGCCAGCAGCGATACAGGAGATACGCAGTATTTT
few	TRBV29-1	TRBJ1-2	NA	CSVDPGRTDYGYTF	TGCAGCGTCGACCCGGGGCGTACGGACTATGGCTACACCTTC
many	TRBV4-1	TRBJ1-4	NA	CASSQPTGANEKLFF	TGCGCCAGCAGCCAACCGACTGGTGCTAATGAAAAACTGTTTTTT
NA	TRBV12-5	TRBJ2-3	NA	CARGLKESTDTQYF	TGTGCTCGTGGTTTGAAGGAGAGCACAGATACGCAGTATTTT
many	TRBV6-2/TRBV6-3	TRBJ2-7	TRBD2	CASSPGLAGGPKEQYF	TGTGCCAGCAGTCCCGGACTAGCGGGAGGGCCAAAGGAGCAGTACTTC
many	TRBV24-1	TRBJ2-5	NA	CATSDFKETQYF	TGTGCCACCAGTGATTTCAAAGAGACCCAGTACTTC
NA	TRBV7-9	TRBJ2-1	TRBD2	CASSLPGLAGGRLSEQFF	TGTGCCAGCAGCTTACCCGGACTAGCGGGAGGGCGTTTGAGTGAGCAGTTCTTC
many	TRBV7-3	TRBJ2-2	TRBD2	CASSVSSGRATGELFF	TGTGCCAGCAGCGTTAGTAGCGGGAGGGCCACCGGGGAGCTGTTTTTT
many	TRBV18	TRBJ2-7	NA	CASSLSSYEQYF	TGTGCCAGCTCCCTGAGCTCCTACGAGCAGTACTTC
many	TRBV11-3	TRBJ2-3	TRBD2	CASSFRGGSLDTQYF	TGTGCCAGCAGCTTTAGGGGCGGGAGCCTGGATACGCAGTATTTT
many	TRBV28	TRBJ2-1	NA	CASSSGTTNNEQFF	TGTGCCAGCAGCTCCGGGACCACCAACAATGAGCAGTTCTTC
many	TRBV28	TRBJ2-2	TRBD1	CASSRQGAGTGELFF	TGTGCCAGCAGTCGACAGGGGGCGGGTACCGGGGAGCTGTTTTTT
many	TRBV4-1	TRBJ1-2	NA	CASSPTGSNYGYTF	TGCGCCAGCAGCCCCACTGGGTCTAACTATGGCTACACCTTC
many	TRBV7-6	TRBJ2-1	NA	CASSIQEGNYNEQFF	TGTGCCAGCAGCATTCAGGAGGGAAACTACAATGAGCAGTTCTTC